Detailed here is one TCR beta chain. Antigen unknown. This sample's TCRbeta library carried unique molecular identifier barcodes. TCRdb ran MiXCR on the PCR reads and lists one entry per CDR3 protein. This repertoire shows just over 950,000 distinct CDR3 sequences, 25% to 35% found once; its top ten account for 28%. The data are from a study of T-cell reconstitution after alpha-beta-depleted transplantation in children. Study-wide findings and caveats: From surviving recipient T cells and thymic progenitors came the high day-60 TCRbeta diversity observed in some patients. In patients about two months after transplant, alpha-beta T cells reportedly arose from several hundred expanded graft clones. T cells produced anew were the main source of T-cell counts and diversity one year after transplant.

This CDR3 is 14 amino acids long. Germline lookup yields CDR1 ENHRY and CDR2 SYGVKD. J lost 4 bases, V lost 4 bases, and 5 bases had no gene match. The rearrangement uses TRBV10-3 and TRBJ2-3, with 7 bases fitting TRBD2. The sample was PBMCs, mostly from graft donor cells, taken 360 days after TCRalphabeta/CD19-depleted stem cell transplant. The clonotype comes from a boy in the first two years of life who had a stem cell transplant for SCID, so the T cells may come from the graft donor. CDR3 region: CAISGGRGADTQYF. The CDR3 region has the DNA TGTGCCATCAGTGGGGGGAGGGGAGCAGATACGCAGTATTTT.